The entry below gives a single TCR beta chain sequence along with its context. Its antigen is as yet unknown. The sample belongs to a study of cytomegalovirus exposure and HLA in healthy donors. Notes on the study in general: Later analysis associated a missense DCLRE1C variant with TCR beta V- and J-gene trimming. Roughly 170 TCR beta chains were listed as cytomegalovirus-associated.

This CDR3 region has 15 residues. Germline assignment: CDR1 SQVTM and CDR2 ANQGSEA. Unmatched junction bases numbered 4, after V lost 5 bases and J lost 1 base. PCR used 60 Vbeta primers and 13 Jbeta primers. Sequenced by immunoSEQ multiplex PCR; TCRdb stores in-frame clones only, minus some. The table shows around 37,000 clones, with roughly 81% occurring only once. This sequence joins TRBV29-1 and TRBJ2-3, with TRBD2 matching over 12 bases. The sequence derives from a man aged 25 to 45 in good health and CMV-seronegative. The sample consisted of PBMCs. CDR3 nucleotides: TGCAGCGTTTCTAGCGGGAGGGCGGGCACAGATACGCAGTATTTT. Residues: CSVSSGRAGTDTQYF.